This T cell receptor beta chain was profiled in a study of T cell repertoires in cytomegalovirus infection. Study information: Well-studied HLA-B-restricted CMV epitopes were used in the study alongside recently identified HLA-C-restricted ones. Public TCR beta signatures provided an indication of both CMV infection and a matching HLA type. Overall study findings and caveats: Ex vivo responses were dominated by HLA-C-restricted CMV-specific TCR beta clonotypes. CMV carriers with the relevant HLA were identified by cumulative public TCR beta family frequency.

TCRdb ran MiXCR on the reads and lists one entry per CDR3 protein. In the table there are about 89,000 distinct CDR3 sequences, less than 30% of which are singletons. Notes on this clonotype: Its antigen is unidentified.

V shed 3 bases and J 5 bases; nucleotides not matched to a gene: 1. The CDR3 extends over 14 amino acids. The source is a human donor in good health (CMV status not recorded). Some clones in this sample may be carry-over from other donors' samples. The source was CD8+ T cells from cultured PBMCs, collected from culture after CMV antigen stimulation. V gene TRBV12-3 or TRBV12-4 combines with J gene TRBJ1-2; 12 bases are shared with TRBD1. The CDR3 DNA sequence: TGTGCCAGCAGTTTGGGACAGGGGGCGTATGGCTACACCTTC. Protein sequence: CASSLGQGAYGYTF.